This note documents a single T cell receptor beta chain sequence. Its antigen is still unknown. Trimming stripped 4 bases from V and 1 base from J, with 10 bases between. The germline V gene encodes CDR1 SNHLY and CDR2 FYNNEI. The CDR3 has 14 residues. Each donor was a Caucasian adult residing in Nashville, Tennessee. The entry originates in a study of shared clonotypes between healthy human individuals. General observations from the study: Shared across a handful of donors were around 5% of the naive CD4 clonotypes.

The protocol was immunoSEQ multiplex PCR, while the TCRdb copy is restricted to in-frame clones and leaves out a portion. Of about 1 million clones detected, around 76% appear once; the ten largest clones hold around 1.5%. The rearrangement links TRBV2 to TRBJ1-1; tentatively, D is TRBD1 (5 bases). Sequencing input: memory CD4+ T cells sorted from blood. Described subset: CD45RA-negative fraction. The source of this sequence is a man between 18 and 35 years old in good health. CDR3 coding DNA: TGTGCCAGCAGTGGATTTGACAGGAACACTGAAGCTTTCTTT. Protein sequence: CASSGFDRNTEAFF.